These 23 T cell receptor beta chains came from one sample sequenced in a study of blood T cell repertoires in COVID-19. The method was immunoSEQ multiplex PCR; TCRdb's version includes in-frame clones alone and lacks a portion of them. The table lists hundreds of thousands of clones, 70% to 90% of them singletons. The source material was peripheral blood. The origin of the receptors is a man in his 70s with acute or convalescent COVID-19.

As DNA, the CDR3 is TGTGCCAGCAGCGTAAAAAGCGGGGGGGTCTACAATGAGCAGTTCTTC. Its translation is CASSVKSGGVYNEQFF. The chain employs TRBV9 and TRBJ2-1; 10 bases match TRBD2. V shed 1 base and J 3 bases; nucleotides not matched to a gene: 4. Germline loops: CDR1 SGDLS, CDR2 YYNGEE. The CDR3 is 16 amino acids. Based on the CDR3 plus reference TRBV9 and TRBJ2-1, the full variable domain is DSGVTQTPKHLITATGQRVTLRCSPRSGDLSVYWYQQSLDQGLQFLIQYYNGEERAKGNILERFSAQQFPDLHSELNLSSLELGDSALYFCASSVKSGGVYNEQFFGPGTRLTVL.

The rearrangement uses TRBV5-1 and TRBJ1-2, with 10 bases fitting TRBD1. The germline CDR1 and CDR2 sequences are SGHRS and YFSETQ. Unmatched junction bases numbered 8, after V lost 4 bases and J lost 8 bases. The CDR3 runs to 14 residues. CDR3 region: CASSTSGTGDGYTF. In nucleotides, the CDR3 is TGCGCCAGCAGCACCTCCGGGACAGGGGACGGCTACACCTTC.

This chain's CDR3 is CASSPHNNYGYTF. The CDR3, as DNA: TGTGCCAGCAGTCCCCACAACAACTATGGCTACACCTTC. The chain links TRBV12-3 or TRBV12-4 to TRBJ1-2, with D unclear. V lost 5 bases and J lost 2, with 9 bases in between. The CDR3 has 13 amino acids.

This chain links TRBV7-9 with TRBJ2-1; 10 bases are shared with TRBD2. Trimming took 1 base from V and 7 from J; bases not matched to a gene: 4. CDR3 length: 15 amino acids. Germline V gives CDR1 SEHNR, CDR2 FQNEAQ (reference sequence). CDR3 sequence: CASSLVLAGTNEQFF. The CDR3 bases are TGTGCCAGCAGCTTAGTACTAGCGGGAACGAATGAGCAGTTCTTC.

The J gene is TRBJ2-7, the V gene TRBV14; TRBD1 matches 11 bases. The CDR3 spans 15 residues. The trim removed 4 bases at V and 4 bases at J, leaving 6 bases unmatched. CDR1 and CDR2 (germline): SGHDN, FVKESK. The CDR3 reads CASSPRGQGVYEQYF. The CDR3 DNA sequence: TGTGCCAGCAGCCCCCGGGGACAGGGGGTATACGAGCAGTACTTC.

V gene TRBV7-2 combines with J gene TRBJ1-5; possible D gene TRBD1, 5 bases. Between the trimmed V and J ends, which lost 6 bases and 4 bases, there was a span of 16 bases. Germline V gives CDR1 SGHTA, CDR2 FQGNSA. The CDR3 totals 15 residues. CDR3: CASSYLGQGNQPQHF. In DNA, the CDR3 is TGTGCCAGCAGTTATCTCGGGCAGGGTAATCAGCCCCAGCATTTT.

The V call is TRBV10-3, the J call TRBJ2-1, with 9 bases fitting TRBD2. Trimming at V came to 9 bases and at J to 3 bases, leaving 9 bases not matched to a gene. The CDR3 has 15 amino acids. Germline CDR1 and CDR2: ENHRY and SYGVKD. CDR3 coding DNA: TGTGCCATAAAAACCGGGACTAGCCGCTACAATGAGCAGTTCTTC. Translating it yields CAIKTGTSRYNEQFF.

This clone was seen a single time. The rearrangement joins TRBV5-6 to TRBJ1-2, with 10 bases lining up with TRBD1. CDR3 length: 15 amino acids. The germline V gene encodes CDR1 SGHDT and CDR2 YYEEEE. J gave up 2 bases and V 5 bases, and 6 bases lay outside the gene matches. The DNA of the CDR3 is TGTGCCAGCAGACTACCGGGACAGGGGAACTATGGCTACACCTTC. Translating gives CASRLPGQGNYGYTF.

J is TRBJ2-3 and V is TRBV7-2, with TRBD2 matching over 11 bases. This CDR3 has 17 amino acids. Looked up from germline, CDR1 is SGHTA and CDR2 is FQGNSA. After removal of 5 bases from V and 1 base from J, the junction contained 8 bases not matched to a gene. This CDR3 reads CASSPFLLAGGTDTQYF. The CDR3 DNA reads TGTGCCAGCAGCCCCTTCCTACTAGCGGGGGGCACAGATACGCAGTATTTT. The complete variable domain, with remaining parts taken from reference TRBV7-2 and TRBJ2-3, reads GAGVSQSPSNKVTEKGKDVELRCDPISGHTALYWYRQSLGQGLEFLIYFQGNSAPDKSGLPSDRFSAERTGGSVSTLTIQRTQQEDSAVYLCASSPFLLAGGTDTQYFGPGTRLTVL.

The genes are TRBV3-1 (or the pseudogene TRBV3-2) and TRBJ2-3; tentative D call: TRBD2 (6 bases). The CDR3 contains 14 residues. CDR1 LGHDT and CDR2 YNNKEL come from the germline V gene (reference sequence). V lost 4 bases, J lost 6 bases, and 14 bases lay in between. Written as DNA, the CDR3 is TGTGCCAGCAGCCTTGGGACTCCGGGGGATACGCAGTATTTT. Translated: CASSLGTPGDTQYF.

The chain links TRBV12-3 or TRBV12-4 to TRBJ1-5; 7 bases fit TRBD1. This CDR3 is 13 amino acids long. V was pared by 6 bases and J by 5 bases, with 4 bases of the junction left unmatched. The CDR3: CASRPQGDQPQHF. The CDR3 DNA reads TGTGCCAGCAGGCCGCAGGGGGATCAGCCCCAGCATTTT.

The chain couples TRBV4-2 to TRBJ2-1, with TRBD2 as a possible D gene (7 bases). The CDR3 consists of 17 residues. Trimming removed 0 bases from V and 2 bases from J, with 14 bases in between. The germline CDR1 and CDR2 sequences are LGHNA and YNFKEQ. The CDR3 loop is CASSQDAGGGPYNEQFF. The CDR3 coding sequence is TGTGCCAGCAGCCAAGATGCGGGCGGGGGCCCCTACAATGAGCAGTTCTTC.

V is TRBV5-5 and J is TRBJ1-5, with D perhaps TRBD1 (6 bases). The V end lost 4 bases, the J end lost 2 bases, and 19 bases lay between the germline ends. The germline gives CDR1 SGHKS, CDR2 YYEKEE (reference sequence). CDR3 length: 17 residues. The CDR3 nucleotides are TGTGCCAGCAGCCCCTCCGGGACAACCAGGGGCAATCAGCCCCAGCATTTT. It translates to CASSPSGTTRGNQPQHF.

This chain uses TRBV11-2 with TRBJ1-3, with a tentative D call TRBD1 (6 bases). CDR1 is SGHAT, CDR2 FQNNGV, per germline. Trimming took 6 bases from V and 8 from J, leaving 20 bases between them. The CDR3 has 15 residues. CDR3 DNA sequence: TGTGCCAGCAGAGGGGACGCGACAGGACGGTACACCATATATTTT. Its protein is CASRGDATGRYTIYF.

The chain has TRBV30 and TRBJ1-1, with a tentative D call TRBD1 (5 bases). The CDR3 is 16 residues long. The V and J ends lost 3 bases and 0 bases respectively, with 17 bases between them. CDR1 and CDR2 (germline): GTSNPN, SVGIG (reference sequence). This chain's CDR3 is CAWRDARQYMNTEAFF. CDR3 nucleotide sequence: TGTGCCTGGAGAGATGCCCGACAGTACATGAACACTGAAGCTTTCTTT.

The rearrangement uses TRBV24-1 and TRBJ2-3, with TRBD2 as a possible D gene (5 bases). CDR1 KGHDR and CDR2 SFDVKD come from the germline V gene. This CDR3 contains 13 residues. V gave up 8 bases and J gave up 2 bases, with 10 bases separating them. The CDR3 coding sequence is TGTGCCACCACGGGAAGCCTCACAGATACGCAGTATTTT. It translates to CATTGSLTDTQYF.

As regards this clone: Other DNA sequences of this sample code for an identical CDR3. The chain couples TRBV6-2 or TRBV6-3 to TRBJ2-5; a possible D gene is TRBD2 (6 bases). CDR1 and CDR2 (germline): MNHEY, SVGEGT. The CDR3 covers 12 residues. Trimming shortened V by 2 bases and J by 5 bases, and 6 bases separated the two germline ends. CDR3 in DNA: TGTGCCAGCAGTTACGGAGGGGAGACCCAGTACTTC. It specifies CASSYGGETQYF.

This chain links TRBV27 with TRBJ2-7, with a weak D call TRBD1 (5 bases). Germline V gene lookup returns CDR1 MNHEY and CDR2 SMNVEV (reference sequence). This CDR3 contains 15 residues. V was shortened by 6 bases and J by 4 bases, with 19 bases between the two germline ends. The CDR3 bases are TGTGCCAGCAGAAAGGGGTATTCACCGGAATACGAGCAGTACTTC. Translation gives CASRKGYSPEYEQYF.

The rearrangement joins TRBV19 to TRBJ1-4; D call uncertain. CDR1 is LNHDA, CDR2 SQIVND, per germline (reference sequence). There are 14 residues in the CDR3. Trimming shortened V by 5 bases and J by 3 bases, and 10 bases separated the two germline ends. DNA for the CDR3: TGTGCCAGTAGTTTGGGCATGGCTAATGAAAAACTGTTTTTT. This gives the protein CASSLGMANEKLFF.

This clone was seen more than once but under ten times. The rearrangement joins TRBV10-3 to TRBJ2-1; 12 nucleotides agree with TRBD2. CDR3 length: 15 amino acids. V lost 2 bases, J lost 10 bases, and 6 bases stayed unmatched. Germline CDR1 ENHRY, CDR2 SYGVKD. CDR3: CAISEVTSGGHEQFF. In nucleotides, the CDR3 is TGTGCCATCAGTGAGGTTACTAGCGGGGGGCACGAGCAGTTCTTC.

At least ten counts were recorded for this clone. The CDR3: CASSYSGYTGELFF. The CDR3 nucleotides are TGTGCCAGCAGCTACAGCGGATACACCGGGGAGCTGTTTTTT. This chain connects TRBV11-1 to TRBJ2-2; possible D gene TRBD2, 5 bases. The germline CDR1 and CDR2 sequences are SGHAT and FQDESV (reference sequence). The CDR3 is made up of 14 amino acids. V was clipped by 4 bases and J by 3 bases, with 9 bases between them.

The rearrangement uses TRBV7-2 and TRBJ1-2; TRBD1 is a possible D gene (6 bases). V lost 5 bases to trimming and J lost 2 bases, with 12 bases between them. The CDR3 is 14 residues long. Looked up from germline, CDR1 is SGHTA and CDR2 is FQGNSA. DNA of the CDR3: TGTGCCAGCAGCGCGGAACAGGGAAACTATGGCTACACCTTC. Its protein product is CASSAEQGNYGYTF.

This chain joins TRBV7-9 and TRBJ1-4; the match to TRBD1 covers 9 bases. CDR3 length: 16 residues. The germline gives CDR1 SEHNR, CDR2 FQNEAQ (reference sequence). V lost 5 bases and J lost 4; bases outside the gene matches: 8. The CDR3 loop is CASSNRDRDHNEKLFF. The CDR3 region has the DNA TGTGCCAGCAGCAACCGGGACAGGGATCATAATGAAAAACTGTTTTTT. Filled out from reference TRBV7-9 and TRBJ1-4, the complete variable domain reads DTGVSQNPRHKITKRGQNVTFRCDPISEHNRLYWYRQTLGQGPEFLTYFQNEAQLEKSRLLSDRFSAERPKGSFSTLEIQRTEQGDSAMYLCASSNRDRDHNEKLFFGSGTQLSVL.